The 22 T cell receptor beta chains below were found in one sample sequenced in a study of blood T cell repertoires in COVID-19. Libraries were prepared by immunoSEQ multiplex PCR; TCRdb keeps only in-frame clonotypes and omits some of them. The sample has approximately 250,000 clones; about four fifths are singletons. Sequenced: peripheral blood. All receptors derive from a man in his fifties with acute or convalescent COVID-19.

The rearrangement joins TRBV5-6 to TRBJ1-1; weak D call: TRBD1 (5 bases). The CDR3 is 13 amino acids. CDR1 is SGHDT and CDR2 is YYEEEE in the germline V gene. V was cut by 1 base and J by 1 base, with 5 bases left in between. The chain's CDR3 is CASSLTGNTEAFF. The CDR3 DNA is TGTGCCAGCAGCTTGACAGGGAACACTGAAGCTTTCTTT.

V gene TRBV7-9 combines with J gene TRBJ1-1; the D gene is possibly TRBD1 (6 bases). The CDR3 is 14 amino acids. Germline V gives CDR1 SEHNR, CDR2 FQNEAQ (reference sequence). With 1 base removed from V and 1 base from J, the gap between germline ends came to 7 bases. The CDR3 sequence is CASSLGRGNTEAFF. The CDR3, as DNA: TGTGCCAGCAGCTTAGGCAGGGGGAACACTGAAGCTTTCTTT.

The chain is built from TRBV30 and TRBJ2-1, with D maybe TRBD2 (6 bases). CDR3 length equals 13 residues. V was shortened by 3 bases and J by 10 bases, with 16 bases between the two germline ends. Germline assignment: CDR1 GTSNPN and CDR2 SVGIG (reference sequence). CDR3 sequence (DNA): TGTGCCTGGAGGGAGGGGATGATAATCGAGCAGTTCTTC. Encoded protein: CAWREGMIIEQFF.

The CDR3, as DNA: TGTGCCAGCAGTTTAGGGCAGAACTATGGCTACACCTTC. It yields the protein CASSLGQNYGYTF. This rearrangement joins TRBV12-3 or TRBV12-4 to TRBJ1-2, with D uncertain. The CDR3 spans 13 residues. Trimming cost V 1 base and J 2 bases, with 5 bases left between them.

V usage is TRBV6-1 and J usage is TRBJ1-1; tentative D call: TRBD1 (6 bases). V was shortened by 3 bases and J by 1 base, with 9 bases between the two germline ends. CDR3 length: 14 residues. CDR1 is MNHNS, CDR2 SASEGT, per germline. The CDR3 here is CASSDPDRNTEAFF. The CDR3 region has the DNA TGTGCCAGCAGTGACCCGGACAGGAACACTGAAGCTTTCTTT.

The chain joins TRBV7-3 to TRBJ1-2, with 12 bases aligning to TRBD1. The germline V gene encodes CDR1 SGHTA and CDR2 FQGTGA. The V gene end was trimmed by 5 bases and the J gene end by 2 bases; junction bases not matched to a gene: 12. The CDR3 consists of 18 residues. The CDR3 spells CASSLNFGTGGGNYGYTF. CDR3 nucleotides: TGTGCCAGCAGCCTCAACTTCGGGACAGGGGGCGGGAACTATGGCTACACCTTC.

Concerning this clone: One end of the junction varies from germline; a read error may be responsible. The CDR3 DNA reads as TGTGCCAGCGGGACAGGGAAGACTATCTCCTTC. Its protein product is CASGTGKTISF. V and J are TRBV28 and TRBJ1-2; 9 bases align to TRBD1. Germline lookup yields CDR1 MDHEN and CDR2 SYDVKM. The CDR3 totals 11 residues.

To note about this clone: The sample holds other DNA sequences that translate to the same CDR3. The rearrangement uses TRBV19 and TRBJ1-1; D is possibly TRBD1 (5 bases). The CDR3 contains 14 residues. V was shortened by 0 bases and J by 1 base, with 6 bases between the two germline ends. Germline lookup yields CDR1 LNHDA and CDR2 SQIVND (reference sequence). The CDR3 DNA reads as TGTGCCAGTAGTATAGATAGGGGGAACACTGAAGCTTTCTTT. Translation: CASSIDRGNTEAFF.

The chain employs TRBV2 and TRBJ1-3; D possibly corresponds to TRBD1 (6 bases). The CDR3 extends over 15 amino acids. V lost 6 bases and J lost 1, with 13 bases in between. CDR1 SNHLY and CDR2 FYNNEI come from the germline V gene. CDR3 amino acids: CASSLEQGSGNTIYF. CDR3 bases: TGTGCCAGCAGCTTGGAACAGGGTTCTGGAAACACCATATATTTT.

In regard to this clone: The identical CDR3 is also encoded by other nucleotide sequences in the sample. The rearrangement uses TRBV3-1 (or the pseudogene TRBV3-2) and TRBJ2-7; 8 bases are a match to TRBD1. The CDR3 totals 15 residues. The V gene end was trimmed by 4 bases and the J gene end by 1 base; junction bases not matched to a gene: 6. Looked up from germline, CDR1 is LGHDT and CDR2 is YNNKEL (reference sequence). The CDR3, as DNA: TGTGCCAGCAGCCTCAGGGGGCGAGGTTCCTACGAGCAGTACTTC. Amino acids: CASSLRGRGSYEQYF.

V usage is TRBV30 and J usage is TRBJ1-5; 7 bases fit TRBD1. Germline lookup yields CDR1 GTSNPN and CDR2 SVGIG (reference sequence). This CDR3 is 13 amino acids long. V lost 4 bases and J lost 4; bases outside the gene matches: 4. The CDR3 region is CAWTRQGNQPQHF. The CDR3 nucleotides read TGTGCCTGGACTCGACAGGGAAATCAGCCCCAGCATTTT.

In its sample, this clone was seen a few times. The chain recombines TRBV4-1 with TRBJ1-5, with TRBD1 matching 7 bases. J lost 3 bases, V lost 2 bases, and 4 bases had no gene match. CDR1 is MGHRA and CDR2 is YSYEKL in the germline V gene. The CDR3 spans 15 residues. The CDR3 is CASSQTTGYNQPQHF. CDR3 nucleotide sequence: TGCGCCAGCAGCCAAACGACAGGGTACAATCAGCCCCAGCATTTT.

This clone has just one count. The rearrangement uses TRBV30 and TRBJ1-1; tentatively, D is TRBD1 (6 bases). Trimming took 5 bases from V and 5 from J, leaving 21 bases between them. Germline CDR1 and CDR2: GTSNPN and SVGIG (reference sequence). This CDR3 has 15 amino acids. The CDR3 sequence: CAWSRGGGAWTEAFF. CDR3 nucleotides: TGTGCCTGGTCAAGGGGTGGGGGGGCCTGGACTGAAGCTTTCTTT.

The chain joins TRBV28 to TRBJ1-3, with D unclear. Trimming cost V 0 bases and J 0 bases, with 6 bases left between them. Germline-derived CDR1 and CDR2 are MDHEN and SYDVKM. The CDR3 has 15 residues. The CDR3 coding sequence is TGTGCCAGCAGTTTATGGACTATCTCTGGAAACACCATATATTTT. Translation: CASSLWTISGNTIYF.

This chain links TRBV5-1 with TRBJ1-1, with 8 positions matching TRBD1. V lost 5 bases to trimming and J lost 1 base; unmatched junction nucleotides: 7. CDR1 and CDR2 (germline): SGHRS, YFSETQ. The CDR3 totals 15 residues. CDR3 loop: CASSPFTGGNTEAFF. Written as DNA, the CDR3 is TGCGCCAGCAGTCCCTTTACAGGGGGGAACACTGAAGCTTTCTTT.

The genes are TRBV7-2 and TRBJ2-3; D is undetermined. In germline, CDR1 is SGHTA, CDR2 FQGNSA. The CDR3 loop spans 14 amino acids. Trimming shortened V by 7 bases and J by 2 bases, and 13 bases separated the two germline ends. CDR3 nucleotide sequence: TGTGCCAGCACCCTCAATGCAGACACAGATACGCAGTATTTT. It yields the protein CASTLNADTDTQYF.

The rearrangement joins TRBV3-1 (or the pseudogene TRBV3-2) to TRBJ2-2, with D possibly being TRBD1 (6 bases). Trimming removed 4 bases at V and 4 bases at J, with 10 bases between. This CDR3 is built from 14 residues. Germline-derived CDR1 and CDR2 are LGHDT and YNNKEL (reference sequence). CDR3 sequence: CASSLQGLTGELFF. Here the CDR3 DNA reads TGTGCCAGCAGCCTACAGGGTCTCACCGGGGAGCTGTTTTTT.

The chain uses TRBV2 and TRBJ2-1, with 13 bases matching TRBD2. Germline CDR1 and CDR2: SNHLY and FYNNEI. The CDR3 contains 17 residues. Losses at the gene ends were 8 bases for V and 0 bases for J; bases not matched to a gene: 7. CDR3 protein: CASRLLAGGISYNEQFF. CDR3 DNA: TGTGCCAGCCGACTACTAGCGGGAGGGATCTCCTACAATGAGCAGTTCTTC.

This clone showed up just a few times. The chain recombines TRBV4-2 with TRBJ2-1; TRBD2 matches 8 bases. CDR1 LGHNA and CDR2 YNFKEQ come from the germline V gene. V was pared by 4 bases and J by 5 bases, with 7 bases of the junction left unmatched. This CDR3 has 15 amino acids. The CDR3: CASSLVGSGDNEQFF. DNA of the CDR3: TGTGCCAGCAGCCTCGTGGGTAGCGGGGACAATGAGCAGTTCTTC.

Only one count was recorded for this clone. This chain joins TRBV7-8 and TRBJ2-7; D perhaps matches TRBD2 (5 bases). The length of the CDR3 is 13 residues. CDR1 and CDR2 (germline): SGHVS, FQNEAQ. Trimming stripped 7 bases from V and 3 bases from J, with 13 bases between. DNA for the CDR3: TGTGCCAGCAAATTGAGGGCGAACTACGAGCAGTACTTC. Translating it yields CASKLRANYEQYF.

V is TRBV11-2 and J is TRBJ1-4, with TRBD1 as a possible D gene (5 bases). The CDR3 covers 14 residues. V lost 7 bases to trimming and J lost 0 bases, with 9 bases between them. The V gene's germline CDR1 is SGHAT and CDR2 FQNNGV. The CDR3: CASKQAPTNEKLFF. The CDR3 bases are TGTGCCAGCAAACAGGCTCCAACTAATGAAAAACTGTTTTTT.

The chain employs TRBV5-6 and TRBJ1-2, with 8 positions matching TRBD1. CDR1 and CDR2 from the germline V gene are SGHDT and YYEEEE. This CDR3 spans 15 amino acids. J was trimmed by 6 bases and V by 4 bases; bases with no gene match: 11. CDR3 region: CASSSGGRGLNGYTF. The CDR3 nucleotides read TGTGCCAGCAGCAGCGGAGGCAGGGGGCTAAATGGCTACACCTTC.